Listed here are 25 T cell receptor beta chains from one sample, sequenced in a study of T cell responses to AZD1222 COVID-19 vaccine. Assay used: immunoSEQ multiplex PCR; TCRdb lists only in-frame clones, some missing. Of 100,000 to 130,000 clones listed, around nine tenths are singletons. Material: peripheral blood, obtained 28 days after the second AZD1222 dose. The receptors come from an adult who received the AZD1222 COVID-19 vaccine.

The chain is built from TRBV6-2 or TRBV6-3 and TRBJ1-1, with D perhaps TRBD1 (6 bases). V was trimmed by 6 bases and J by 4 bases, leaving 9 bases between them. CDR1 is MNHEY and CDR2 is SVGEGT in the germline V gene. The CDR3 has 12 amino acids. The CDR3 loop reads CASSLQGTEAFF. The CDR3 DNA sequence: TGTGCCAGCAGCCTACAGGGCACTGAAGCTTTCTTT.

This clone was recorded a few times. CDR3 in DNA: TGTGCCAGTAGTATTACAGGGTTCCCTGTGCCTCAGCCCCAGCATTTT. It is translated as CASSITGFPVPQPQHF. The V and J genes are TRBV19 and TRBJ1-5, with D tentatively TRBD1 (6 bases). Trimming pared 3 bases from V and 6 bases from J, leaving 18 bases between. CDR1 and CDR2 (germline): LNHDA, SQIVND (reference sequence). This CDR3 comprises 16 residues.

The V and J genes are TRBV2 and TRBJ1-2, with D maybe TRBD1 (6 bases). The CDR3 totals 12 residues. CDR1 and CDR2 (germline): SNHLY, FYNNEI. Trimming removed 7 bases at V and 6 bases at J, with 12 bases between. This CDR3 is CASNLRGDGYTF. The CDR3 nucleotides read TGTGCCAGCAATCTGAGGGGGGATGGCTACACCTTC. The whole variable domain, remainder taken from reference TRBV2 and TRBJ1-2, is EPEVTQTPSHQVTQMGQEVILRCVPISNHLYFYWYRQILGQKVEFLVSFYNNEISEKSEIFDDQFSVERPDGSNFTLKIRSTKLEDSAMYFCASNLRGDGYTFGSGTRLTVV.

V and J are TRBV15 and TRBJ1-4, with D uncertain. Deletions cut 0 bases from V and 7 bases from J, with 12 bases between. This CDR3 contains 15 residues. CDR1 is LNHNV and CDR2 is YYDKDF in the germline V gene (reference sequence). CDR3 nucleotides: TGTGCCACCAGCAGAGAGAGCACACATAGTGAAAAACTGTTTTTT. This translates into CATSRESTHSEKLFF.

In its sample, this clone was seen a few times. The chain has TRBV7-9 and TRBJ1-3; D is ambiguous. CDR3 length: 15 amino acids. Trimming cost V 5 bases and J 0 bases, with 11 bases left between them. Germline CDR1 and CDR2: SEHNR and FQNEAQ (reference sequence). CDR3 coding DNA: TGTGCCAGCAGCCCTAGACCGAACTCTGGAAACACCATATATTTT. It is translated as CASSPRPNSGNTIYF.

Only one count was recorded for this clone. This sequence joins TRBV9 and TRBJ1-3; D not certain. The CDR3 has 16 residues. V was clipped by 0 bases and J by 1 base, with 11 bases between them. In germline, CDR1 is SGDLS, CDR2 YYNGEE. The CDR3 DNA sequence: TGTGCCAGCAGCGTAGGGGGTTGGAGGTCTGGAAACACCATATATTTT. This encodes CASSVGGWRSGNTIYF.

V usage is TRBV20-1 and J usage is TRBJ1-5; weak D call: TRBD1 (5 bases). The CDR3 is 16 amino acids. V was cut by 3 bases and J by 0 bases, with 15 bases left in between. Germline CDR1 and CDR2: DFQATT and SNEGSKA (reference sequence). Here the CDR3 reads CSASRTWGGSNQPQHF. The CDR3 nucleotides are TGCAGTGCTAGTAGAACCTGGGGCGGTAGCAATCAGCCCCAGCATTTT.

The chain has TRBV6-1 and TRBJ1-1; no reliable D call. V was cut by 0 bases and J by 0 bases, with 8 bases left in between. The CDR3 has 15 amino acids. Per the germline V gene, CDR1 is MNHNS and CDR2 is SASEGT. The CDR3 region has the DNA TGTGCCAGCAGTGAAGCGCTTCGAGTGAACACTGAAGCTTTCTTT. It is translated as CASSEALRVNTEAFF.

The rearrangement uses TRBV12-3 or TRBV12-4 and TRBJ2-7; D is unresolved. This CDR3 is built from 11 residues. Deletions cut 6 bases from V and 0 bases from J, with 3 bases between. The CDR3 loop reads CASSNSYEQYF. Written as DNA, the CDR3 is TGTGCCAGCAGCAACTCCTACGAGCAGTACTTC.

The chain is built from TRBV19 and TRBJ1-6; D remains ambiguous. Germline values: CDR1 LNHDA, CDR2 SQIVND (reference sequence). V lost 3 bases, J lost 0 bases, and 12 bases lay in between. The CDR3 has 17 amino acids. CDR3 in DNA: TGTGCCAGTAGTATTTCCGGCACGAGCTCCTATAATTCACCCCTCCACTTT. Its protein product is CASSISGTSSYNSPLHF.

This clone appeared once. This sequence joins TRBV28 and TRBJ1-4; D is unresolved. The CDR3 is 18 amino acids. V was pared by 8 bases and J by 0 bases, with 22 bases between. Germline V gene sequence: CDR1 MDHEN, CDR2 SYDVKM. This CDR3 reads CASELGSSSLPTNEKLFF. The DNA of the CDR3 is TGTGCCAGCGAACTGGGCAGTTCGTCACTCCCAACTAATGAAAAACTGTTTTTT.

There are many counts of this clone. The chain has TRBV14 and TRBJ2-7; D may be TRBD1 (9 bases). The CDR3 length is 17 residues. V was pared by 4 bases and J by 5 bases, with 24 bases between. CDR1 is SGHDN and CDR2 is FVKESK in the germline V gene. CDR3 in DNA: TGTGCCAGCAGCCGCGGGAGGAGACAGGGGGGAACGGACGAGCAGTACTTC. Its translation is CASSRGRRQGGTDEQYF.

The V call is TRBV28, the J call TRBJ2-3, with 7 bases aligning to TRBD2. Germline assignment: CDR1 MDHEN and CDR2 SYDVKM. This CDR3 contains 14 residues. With V trimmed by 5 bases and J by 5 bases, 7 bases remained unmatched. The CDR3 coding sequence is TGTGCCAGCAGTAGCGGGGACCGAAGAGATACGCAGTATTTT. Amino acids: CASSSGDRRDTQYF.

The chain uses TRBV13 and TRBJ1-2; 9 bases agree with TRBD1. The length of the CDR3 is 16 residues. Per germline, CDR1 PRHDT and CDR2 FYEKMQ (reference sequence). V lost 4 bases, J lost 1 base, and 7 bases stayed unmatched. This chain's CDR3 is CASSSRPGQGNYGYTF. Here the CDR3 DNA reads TGTGCCAGCAGCTCAAGACCGGGACAGGGTAACTATGGCTACACCTTC.

DNA for the CDR3: TGTGCCAGCAGTTTACCGGGGGGCGATTCACCCCTCCACTTT. This sequence encodes CASSLPGGDSPLHF. V and J are TRBV27 and TRBJ1-6; perhaps TRBD1 as D (6 bases). Germline CDR1 reads MNHEY; CDR2 reads SMNVEV (reference sequence). This CDR3 is built from 14 residues. V was pared by 2 bases and J by 8 bases, with 10 bases between.

The chain employs TRBV19 and TRBJ2-7; tentatively, D is TRBD2 (5 bases). This CDR3 comprises 15 residues. CDR1 and CDR2 from the germline V gene are LNHDA and SQIVND (reference sequence). The V end lost 3 bases, the J end lost 1 base, and 13 bases lay between the germline ends. The CDR3 DNA follows: TGTGCCAGTAGTATTCGAGGGTTGAGGTCCTACGAGCAGTACTTC. Its translation: CASSIRGLRSYEQYF.

This chain uses TRBV19 with TRBJ2-1; D is perhaps TRBD1 or TRBD2 (7 bases each). Between the trimmed V and J ends, which lost 4 bases and 7 bases, there was a span of 17 bases. Germline values: CDR1 LNHDA, CDR2 SQIVND (reference sequence). This CDR3 has 15 amino acids. CDR3 in amino acids: CASSKGQGGLNEQFF. DNA of the CDR3: TGTGCCAGTAGTAAAGGGCAGGGGGGGTTGAATGAGCAGTTCTTC.

The chain is built from TRBV2 and TRBJ1-2; D gene uncertain. V was cut by 3 bases and J by 5 bases, with 10 bases left in between. The length of the CDR3 is 13 residues. Looked up from germline, CDR1 is SNHLY and CDR2 is FYNNEI. Written as DNA, the CDR3 is TGTGCCAGCAGTGAGCAACCGGGTTATGGCTACACCTTC. Its protein is CASSEQPGYGYTF.

This clone has just one count. The CDR3 region is CASSPGNGTGLFYEQYF. CDR3 bases: TGTGCCAGCAGTCCAGGTAACGGGACAGGGCTCTTTTACGAGCAGTACTTC. This chain joins TRBV28 and TRBJ2-7, with 9 bases aligning to TRBD1. Trimming cost V 5 bases and J 4 bases; bases outside gene matches: 15. The CDR3 consists of 17 residues. Germline assignment: CDR1 MDHEN and CDR2 SYDVKM.

This rearrangement joins TRBV5-8 to TRBJ2-2; 7 bases are shared with TRBD2. V trimming: 3 bases; J trimming: 4 bases; junction bases outside the gene matches: 9. CDR3 length: 16 residues. Germline CDR1 SGHTS, CDR2 YDEGEE. CDR3 coding DNA: TGTGCCAGCAGCTACGGGACTAACCGAGTCACCGGGGAGCTGTTTTTT. Encoded protein: CASSYGTNRVTGELFF.

The count of this clone is one. V is TRBV6-5 and J is TRBJ2-1, with a weak D call TRBD2 (6 bases). This CDR3 region has 15 residues. CDR1 and CDR2 from the germline V gene are MNHEY and SVGAGI. Trimming removed 5 bases at V and 5 bases at J, with 16 bases between. For the CDR3, the DNA is TGTGCCAGCAGTCGACTGACTACGGGGGACAATGAGCAGTTCTTC. This translates into CASSRLTTGDNEQFF.

The rearrangement uses TRBV27 and TRBJ2-7, with D possibly called TRBD1 or TRBD2 (6 bases each). Deletions cut 5 bases from V and 3 bases from J, with 17 bases between. This CDR3 has 15 amino acids. From germline, CDR1 is MNHEY and CDR2 SMNVEV (reference sequence). The CDR3: CASSKTPGAHYEQYF. The CDR3 bases are TGTGCCAGCAGTAAAACACCGGGGGCCCACTACGAGCAGTACTTC.

The genes are TRBV2 and TRBJ1-4; D may be TRBD1 (6 bases). This CDR3 spans 14 amino acids. The V and J ends lost 4 bases and 5 bases respectively, with 11 bases between them. Germline CDR1 SNHLY, CDR2 FYNNEI. Here the CDR3 DNA reads TGTGCCAGCAGTGTTAGGGGGGCAAATGAAAAACTGTTTTTT. It is translated as CASSVRGANEKLFF.

The rearrangement links TRBV3-1 (or the pseudogene TRBV3-2) to TRBJ1-2; D remains unclear. There are 13 residues in the CDR3. From germline, CDR1 is LGHDT and CDR2 YNNKEL (reference sequence). Between the trimmed V and J ends, which lost 4 bases and 4 bases, there was a span of 10 bases. The CDR3 sequence is CASSPRSLYGYTF. CDR3 bases: TGTGCCAGCAGCCCCCGGTCCCTCTATGGCTACACCTTC.

V is TRBV5-6 and J is TRBJ1-2, with D maybe TRBD1 (6 bases). The length of the CDR3 is 13 residues. V was clipped by 5 bases and J by 4 bases, with 12 bases between them. Per the germline V gene, CDR1 is SGHDT and CDR2 is YYEEEE. The CDR3 region is CASRWDKVYGYTF. The CDR3 DNA follows: TGTGCCAGCAGGTGGGACAAAGTCTATGGCTACACCTTC.